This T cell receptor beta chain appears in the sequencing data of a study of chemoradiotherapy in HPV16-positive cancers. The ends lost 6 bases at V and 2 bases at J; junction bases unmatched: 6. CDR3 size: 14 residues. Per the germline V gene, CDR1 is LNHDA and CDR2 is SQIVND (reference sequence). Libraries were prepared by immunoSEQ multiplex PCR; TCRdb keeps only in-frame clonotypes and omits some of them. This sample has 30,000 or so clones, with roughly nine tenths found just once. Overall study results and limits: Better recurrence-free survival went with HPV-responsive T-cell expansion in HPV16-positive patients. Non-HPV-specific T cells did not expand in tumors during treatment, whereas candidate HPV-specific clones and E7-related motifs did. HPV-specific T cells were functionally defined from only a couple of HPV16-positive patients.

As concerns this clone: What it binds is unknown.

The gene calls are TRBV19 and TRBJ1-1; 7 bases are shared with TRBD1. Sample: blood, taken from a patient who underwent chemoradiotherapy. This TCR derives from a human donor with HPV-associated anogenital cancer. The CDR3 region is CASRGQTFNTEAFF. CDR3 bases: TGTGCCAGTAGGGGACAGACCTTTAACACTGAAGCTTTCTTT.